This T cell receptor beta chain was found in a study of blood T cell repertoires in COVID-19. At the level of the study: T cells, B-cell-depleted T cells, or PBMCs provided the cDNA or gDNA that served as material.

CDR1 and CDR2 (germline): MNHEY, SMNVEV (reference sequence). The length of the CDR3 is 15 residues. The V end was cut by 3 bases, the J end by 5 bases, with 16 bases between. Participant-reported clinical history was the basis for cohort assignment. Symptom resolution, clearance, or two negative PCRs marked the recovered donors of Cohort 3. In the study's own analysis: Reference gene primer amplification in the assay estimated nucleated cell counts. Profiled with immunoSEQ multiplex PCR; TCRdb holds only in-frame clones, not every one. The V and J calls and clone size were taken over from that table, and D and trimming were inferred from the DNA. The sample shows around 250,000 clones, 80% to 90% of them seen only once.

This chain links TRBV27 with TRBJ2-5; D unclear. This clonotype was obtained from a woman aged 50 to 60 who had recovered from COVID-19. The sample was PBMCs or T cells enriched from blood (not recorded which). Here the CDR3 reads CASSFVHSGQETQYF. The CDR3 coding sequence is TGTGCCAGCAGTTTCGTTCATTCAGGTCAGGAGACCCAGTACTTC.